This T cell receptor beta chain originates from a study of T cell repertoires in cytomegalovirus infection. As for the study in general: CMV infection and matching HLA type were both indicated by public TCR beta signatures.

A single record per CDR3 protein comes from TCRdb applying MiXCR to the reads. The sample has approximately 500,000 distinct CDR3 sequences; less than 30% are singletons. Study results and limitations: Identification of carriers of CMV plus the relevant HLA was performed using cumulative public TCR beta family frequency. There were HLA-C-restricted CMV-specific TCR beta clonotypes dominating the ex vivo response.

This CDR3 has 14 amino acids. Trimming removed 0 bases from V and 3 bases from J, with 9 bases in between. CDR1 SGHVS and CDR2 FNYEAQ come from the germline V gene. As to this clonotype: As yet, its antigen is unknown.

The gene calls are TRBV7-6 and TRBJ2-7; no clear D gene. Sequenced: PBMCs. The source of this sequence is a human donor in good health (CMV status not recorded). Some clones in this sample may be carry-over from other donors' samples. The CDR3 DNA reads TGTGCCAGCAGCTTAGCGTATATGGGCTACGAGCAGTACTTC. The encoded protein is CASSLAYMGYEQYF.